Shown below are 21 T cell receptor beta chains from a single sample sequenced in a study of T cells in Graves' hyperthyroidism and ophthalmopathy. The CDR3 regions of TCR beta were amplified from RNA transcripts. With the HTBI primer set, the TCR CDR3 went through a first round of RT-PCR. TCRdb redid the calling of the multiplex PCR reads with MiXCR, one entry per CDR3 protein. The sample shows more than 500,000 distinct CDR3 sequences, 13% to 15% of them seen only once. Sequencing was done on a sample of blood. The source is a woman between 40 and 55 years old with Graves' hyperthyroidism.

This clonotype has just one count. The chain employs TRBV5-5 and TRBJ1-1; D may be TRBD1 (5 bases). CDR3 length: 15 residues. V was cut by 1 base and J by 8 bases, with 18 bases left in between. CDR1 is SGHKS, CDR2 YYEKEE, per germline (reference sequence). DNA of the CDR3: TGTGCCAGCAGCTTGCCGGGCGGAGGGGTCATAGAAGCTTTCTTT. As protein: CASSLPGGGVIEAFF.

This clonotype was seen ten or more times. V and J are TRBV24-1 and TRBJ1-5; maybe TRBD1 (5 bases). V lost 3 bases, J lost 0 bases, and 17 bases lay in between. Germline V CDR1 and CDR2: KGHDR, SFDVKD. CDR3 size: 18 residues. CDR3 sequence reads: CATSDRHAATDSNQPQHF. CDR3 sequence (DNA): TGTGCCACCAGTGATCGGCACGCCGCGACAGATAGCAATCAGCCCCAGCATTTT.

The V gene is TRBV9, the J gene TRBJ1-1; no clear D. The CDR3 is 13 amino acids. V was shortened by 2 bases and J by 1 base, with 6 bases between the two germline ends. Per germline, CDR1 SGDLS and CDR2 YYNGEE. The DNA of the CDR3 is TGTGCCAGCAGCGTTTGGGAGAACACTGAAGCTTTCTTT. Translating it yields CASSVWENTEAFF.

This clonotype was observed at least ten times. The V and J genes are TRBV6-1 and TRBJ2-4; the D gene is possibly TRBD1 (5 bases). The ends were cut back, 5 bases at V and 1 base at J, with 9 bases in the middle. Germline lookup yields CDR1 MNHNS and CDR2 SASEGT. The CDR3 has 14 residues. CDR3 bases: TGTGCCAGCAGTATAGGGGTTGCCAAAAACATTCAGTACTTC. Residues: CASSIGVAKNIQYF.

This clonotype has just a few counts. The chain employs TRBV6-5 and TRBJ1-1; no definite D call. Germline V lookup: CDR1 MNHEY, CDR2 SVGAGI. V was trimmed by 4 bases and J by 1 base, leaving 7 bases between them. The CDR3 covers 13 residues. CDR3 loop: CASSWEKNTEAFF. CDR3 nucleotides: TGTGCCAGCAGTTGGGAGAAGAACACTGAAGCTTTCTTT.

V is TRBV29-1 and J is TRBJ1-4; TRBD1 might be the D (6 bases). Per germline, CDR1 SQVTM and CDR2 ANQGSEA. The CDR3 sequence is 14 residues long. Trimming took 5 bases from V and 2 from J, leaving 12 bases between them. CDR3: CSVRTGWTNEKLFF. In DNA, the CDR3 is TGCAGCGTTCGAACAGGGTGGACTAATGAAAAACTGTTTTTT. The whole variable domain, filled in from reference TRBV29-1 and TRBJ1-4, reads SAVISQKPSRDICQRGTSLTIQCQVDSQVTMMFWYRQQPGQSLTLIATANQGSEATYESGFVIDKFPISRPNLTFSTLTVSNMSPEDSSIYLCSVRTGWTNEKLFFGSGTQLSVL.

This clonotype was found many times. V and J are TRBV30 and TRBJ2-1; 15 bases match TRBD2. V trimming: 5 bases; J trimming: 15 bases; junction bases outside the gene matches: 8. This CDR3 spans 13 amino acids. The germline CDR1 and CDR2 sequences are GTSNPN and SVGIG (reference sequence). For the CDR3, the DNA is TGTGCCTGGGGACTAGCGGGAGGGCCGGTGAGGTTCTTC. It encodes CAWGLAGGPVRFF.

Only a few counts were recorded for this clonotype. The V gene is TRBV19, the J gene TRBJ2-3; 10 nucleotides line up with TRBD2. The J segment lost 2 bases and the V segment lost 5 bases, leaving 4 bases of the junction unmatched. This CDR3 region has 15 residues. Germline V gives CDR1 LNHDA, CDR2 SQIVND (reference sequence). The CDR3 coding sequence is TGTGCCAGTAGTCCTAGCGGGAGCCCCACAGATACGCAGTATTTT. Translating gives CASSPSGSPTDTQYF. Based on the CDR3 plus reference TRBV19 and TRBJ2-3, the full variable domain is DGGITQSPKYLFRKEGQNVTLSCEQNLNHDAMYWYRQDPGQGLRLIYYSQIVNDFQKGDIAEGYSVSREKKESFPLTVTSAQKNPTAFYLCASSPSGSPTDTQYFGPGTRLTVL.

This clonotype was seen many times. The chain couples TRBV27 to TRBJ2-7; 8 bases match TRBD1. V was clipped by 5 bases and J by 0 bases; unmatched bases: 6. CDR3 length equals 15 residues. Germline V gene data show CDR1 as MNHEY and CDR2 as SMNVEV (reference sequence). The CDR3 DNA reads TGTGCCAGCAGTCCCCGCAGGGGGCTCTCCTACGAGCAGTACTTC. As protein: CASSPRRGLSYEQYF.

The V gene is TRBV28, the J gene TRBJ1-1, with D hard to call. CDR1 MDHEN and CDR2 SYDVKM come from the germline V gene. This CDR3 comprises 14 residues. V was trimmed by 1 base and J by 0 bases, leaving 6 bases between them. The CDR3 loop is CASSLSSMNTEAFF. DNA of the CDR3: TGTGCCAGCAGTTTATCCAGCATGAACACTGAAGCTTTCTTT. Combining the CDR3 with reference TRBV28 and TRBJ1-1 gives the whole variable domain DVKVTQSSRYLVKRTGEKVFLECVQDMDHENMFWYRQDPGLGLRLIYFSYDVKMKEKGDIPEGYSVSREKKERFSLILESASTNQTSMYLCASSLSSMNTEAFFGQGTRLTVV.

This clonotype was counted at least ten times. This chain joins TRBV3-1 and TRBJ1-2; D might be TRBD1 (5 bases). Trimming shortened V by 0 bases and J by 2 bases, and 10 bases separated the two germline ends. Germline V CDR1 and CDR2: LGHDT, YNNKEL (reference sequence). The CDR3 covers 15 residues. As DNA, the CDR3 is TGTGCCAGCAGCCAAGATGGCCGGGGGAACTATGGCTACACCTTC. Amino acids: CASSQDGRGNYGYTF.

On this clonotype itself: This clone may be a read error of a much larger clone one base away. The rearrangement uses TRBV28 and TRBJ1-5; TRBD1 might be the D (5 bases). CDR1 is MDHEN, CDR2 SYDVKM, per germline. The CDR3 runs to 18 residues. The DNA of the CDR3 is TGTGCCAGCAATTTAAGGGGCCCGAGAGCGAGCAGCAATCAGCCCCAGCATTTT. This encodes CASNLRGPRASSNQPQHF.

The chain combines TRBV19 with TRBJ1-2; 8 nucleotides match TRBD1. This CDR3 has 14 amino acids. Trimming cost V 4 bases and J 4 bases; bases outside gene matches: 5. Germline CDR1 is LNHDA and CDR2 is SQIVND (reference sequence). The CDR3 DNA reads TGTGCCAGTAGTACCACAGGGGGTGTCTATGGCTACACCTTC. Translation: CASSTTGGVYGYTF.

The chain carries TRBV6-2 or TRBV6-3 and TRBJ2-1, with D perhaps matching TRBD2 (5 bases). Trimming took 6 bases from V and 5 from J, leaving 20 bases between them. This CDR3 has 16 residues. CDR1 is MNHEY, CDR2 SVGEGT, per germline. Here the CDR3 reads CASRAKTIVVHNEQFF. In nucleotides, the CDR3 is TGTGCCAGCAGAGCTAAGACTATCGTGGTCCACAATGAGCAGTTCTTC.

This clonotype was picked up a small number of times. The rearrangement links TRBV7-2 to TRBJ2-7; 7 bases fit TRBD2. With 4 bases clipped from V and 5 bases from J, the junction kept 17 bases outside the gene matches. The CDR3 consists of 17 residues. The germline V gene has CDR1 SGHTA and CDR2 FQGNSA. CDR3 sequence: CASSSGGFAGVRNEQYF. Written as DNA, the CDR3 is TGTGCCAGCAGCTCCGGAGGTTTTGCGGGAGTAAGGAACGAGCAGTACTTC.

The J gene is TRBJ2-5, the V gene TRBV20-1, with D possibly TRBD2 on 7 matching bases. Germline values: CDR1 DFQATT, CDR2 SNEGSKA (reference sequence). The V and J ends lost 6 bases and 5 bases respectively, with 13 bases between them. The CDR3 is made up of 12 amino acids. CDR3 in DNA: TGCAGTGCCCGAAGGGGGGGGGAGACCCAGTACTTC. Its protein is CSARRGGETQYF.

This clonotype showed up just a few times. The chain's CDR3 is CSVQGKGNTIYF. The CDR3 DNA sequence: TGCAGCGTTCAGGGGAAAGGAAACACCATATATTTT. This sequence joins TRBV29-1 and TRBJ1-3; D possibly corresponds to TRBD1 (6 bases). Trimming pared 5 bases from V and 4 bases from J, leaving 9 bases between. From germline, CDR1 is SQVTM and CDR2 ANQGSEA. The CDR3 has 12 amino acids. Complete variable domain (other parts from reference TRBV29-1 and TRBJ1-3): SAVISQKPSRDICQRGTSLTIQCQVDSQVTMMFWYRQQPGQSLTLIATANQGSEATYESGFVIDKFPISRPNLTFSTLTVSNMSPEDSSIYLCSVQGKGNTIYFGEGSWLTVV.

This chain links TRBV7-9 with TRBJ1-1; a weak D match, TRBD1 (6 bases). Germline assignment: CDR1 SEHNR and CDR2 FQNEAQ (reference sequence). Trimming shortened V by 2 bases and J by 3 bases, and 16 bases separated the two germline ends. This CDR3 is built from 16 residues. The CDR3 bases are TGTGCCAGCAGCTTAAGGGGGAATTTTCGAGACACTGAAGCTTTCTTT. Its translation: CASSLRGNFRDTEAFF.

In this sample, this clonotype turned up a few times. The chain couples TRBV5-8 to TRBJ2-5; 7 nucleotides agree with TRBD1. Germline V gene sequence: CDR1 SGHTS, CDR2 YDEGEE. V was pared by 2 bases and J by 7 bases, with 5 bases of the junction left unmatched. The CDR3 covers 13 residues. The CDR3 nucleotides read TGTGCCAGCAGCTTCGACAGGGAAGGGACCCAGTACTTC. This gives the protein CASSFDREGTQYF.

This clonotype has a count of ten or more. The J gene is TRBJ2-2, the V gene TRBV11-2; 9 bases line up with TRBD2. This CDR3 contains 19 residues. V lost 0 bases and J lost 3; bases outside the gene matches: 11. The germline V gene encodes CDR1 SGHAT and CDR2 FQNNGV. The CDR3 loop is CASSLEGGLASRDTGELFF. CDR3 DNA: TGTGCCAGCAGCTTAGAGGGCGGACTAGCGTCAAGGGACACCGGGGAGCTGTTTTTT.

V and J are TRBV14 and TRBJ2-3; D remains ambiguous. V gave up 1 base and J gave up 0 bases, with 14 bases separating them. CDR1 and CDR2 (germline): SGHDN, FVKESK. The CDR3 runs to 17 residues. For the CDR3, the DNA is TGTGCCAGCAGCCAAGGGCCTTACATCACTAGCACAGATACGCAGTATTTT. Protein product: CASSQGPYITSTDTQYF.